The entry below gives a single T cell receptor beta chain sequence along with its context. The data originate from a study of cytomegalovirus exposure and HLA in healthy donors. Germline V gene sequence: CDR1 SNHLY, CDR2 FYNNEI. V lost 6 bases to trimming and J lost 5 bases; unmatched junction nucleotides: 2. CDR3 length: 14 amino acids. Both 60 Vbeta primers and 13 Jbeta primers went into the PCR. Using immunoSEQ multiplex PCR, the repertoire was profiled, and TCRdb retains in-frame clones only, with some absent. The sample consists of about 130,000 clones, over 65% of them appearing once. The clonotype originates from a man aged 45-60 years in good health and CMV-seronegative. The V gene is TRBV2, the J gene TRBJ2-3; 13 positions agree with TRBD2. Sequencing used PBMCs. The CDR3 DNA sequence: TGTGCCAGCAGACTAGCGGGGGGGGGAGATACGCAGTATTTT. As protein: CASRLAGGGDTQYF.